The 8 T cell receptor beta chains below were found in one sample sequenced in a study of blood T cell repertoires in COVID-19. TCRdb's copy holds only in-frame clones and misses some; the assay was immunoSEQ multiplex PCR. Here the sample spans under 50,000 clones, 65% to 90% being singletons. Input material: peripheral blood. Source of these receptors: a human donor in a cohort sampled during active COVID-19.

J is TRBJ2-5 and V is TRBV7-6; 15 bases are a match to TRBD2. The CDR3 is 17 amino acids. From germline, CDR1 is SGHVS and CDR2 FNYEAQ. J gave up 4 bases and V 8 bases, and 11 bases lay outside the gene matches. CDR3 DNA sequence: TGTGCCAGCTCTGAGGGACTAGCGGGAGGATGGGGAGAGACCCAGTACTTC. It yields the protein CASSEGLAGGWGETQYF. Supplemented by reference TRBV7-6 and TRBJ2-5, the full variable domain reads GAGVSQSPRYKVTKRGQDVALRCDPISGHVSLYWYRQALGQGPEFLTYFNYEAQQDKSGLPNDRFSAERPEGSISTLTIQRTEQRDSAMYRCASSEGLAGGWGETQYFGPGTRLLVL.

This clone was seen a handful of times. CDR3: CASSQGGRVPAFF. The CDR3 nucleotides are TGTGCCAGCAGCCAAGGGGGCAGAGTCCCAGCTTTCTTT. This chain links TRBV14 with TRBJ1-1; a possible D gene is TRBD1 (5 bases). CDR3 length: 13 amino acids. Germline V gene sequence: CDR1 SGHDN, CDR2 FVKESK. Trimming left V 1 base short and J 10 bases short, with 13 bases between.

The CDR3 sequence: CASSQIYSGSYEQYF. CDR3 in DNA: TGTGCCAGCAGCCAAATTTACAGCGGTTCCTACGAGCAGTACTTC. The V and J genes are TRBV3-1 (or the pseudogene TRBV3-2) and TRBJ2-7; TRBD2 might be the D (5 bases). CDR3 length: 15 residues. V was pared by 2 bases and J by 1 base, with 12 bases between. The germline CDR1 and CDR2 sequences are LGHDT and YNNKEL (reference sequence).

The table lists this clone with a count of one. The chain recombines TRBV6-5 with TRBJ2-7; 10 bases fit TRBD1. Germline trimming cut 8 bases from V and 4 bases from J; bases unmatched to any gene: 2. The germline V gene encodes CDR1 MNHEY and CDR2 SVGAGI. The length of the CDR3 is 12 residues. The CDR3 sequence is CASRQGAYEQYF. As DNA, the CDR3 is TGTGCCAGCCGACAGGGGGCGTACGAGCAGTACTTC.

The CDR3 reads CARSLEKGANTQYF. In DNA, the CDR3 is TGTGCCAGAAGCTTGGAAAAGGGGGCGAATACGCAGTATTTT. The chain uses TRBV5-3 and TRBJ2-3; 7 nucleotides align to TRBD1. TRBV5-3 is flagged as an ORF with uncertain function. The CDR3 runs to 14 residues. The V segment lost 0 bases and the J segment 7 bases; nucleotides outside the gene matches: 5.

The V and J genes are TRBV6-6 and TRBJ2-5; 7 positions agree with TRBD1. Germline lookup yields CDR1 MNHNY and CDR2 SVGAGI (reference sequence). The CDR3 extends over 13 amino acids. V trimming: 5 bases; J trimming: 2 bases; junction bases outside the gene matches: 2. This chain's CDR3 is CASSRDRQETQYF. In DNA, the CDR3 is TGTGCCAGCAGTCGGGACAGACAAGAGACCCAGTACTTC.

The chain uses TRBV9 and TRBJ1-1; D might be TRBD1 (5 bases). From germline, CDR1 is SGDLS and CDR2 YYNGEE. The CDR3 is 15 residues long. Trimming pared 4 bases from V and 4 bases from J, leaving 17 bases between. CDR3 in DNA: TGTGCCAGCAGCTTTAGCGGGGGGGAGGGCACTGAAGCTTTCTTT. The encoded protein is CASSFSGGEGTEAFF.

V and J are TRBV4-1 and TRBJ2-7; no clear D. This CDR3 is built from 15 residues. Trimming left V 0 bases short and J 0 bases short, with 9 bases between. Per germline, CDR1 MGHRA and CDR2 YSYEKL. The CDR3 DNA reads TGCGCCAGCAGCCAAGAGGCCGCTTTCTCCTACGAGCAGTACTTC. Translated: CASSQEAAFSYEQYF.